This TCR beta chain stems from a study of cytomegalovirus exposure and HLA in healthy donors. Study-level findings and limits: Most TCR beta V segments were productive about 90% or about 30% of the time in an earlier analysis. The only immune exposure information that was available was CMV serostatus. Three CMV-associated chains were confirmed in vitro to be specific for CMV antigens.

Primers included in the PCR were 60 Vbeta and 13 Jbeta primers. Sequenced by immunoSEQ multiplex PCR; TCRdb stores in-frame clones only, minus some. The sample includes under 95,000 clones, 70% to 80% of them seen just once. This CDR3 has 16 amino acids. Germline CDR1 is KGHSH and CDR2 is LQKENI. With 0 bases clipped from V and 7 bases from J, the junction kept 11 bases outside the gene matches. Turning to this clone: The antigen is not known.

This chain uses TRBV18 with TRBJ2-7, with TRBD2 identical over 8 bases. This receptor was identified in a woman in her 40s in good health and CMV-seropositive. Sequencing was performed on PBMCs. CDR3 bases: TGTGCCAGCTCACCACCCACTAGCGGACCCCTTGGGGAGCAGTACTTC. Its protein product is CASSPPTSGPLGEQYF.